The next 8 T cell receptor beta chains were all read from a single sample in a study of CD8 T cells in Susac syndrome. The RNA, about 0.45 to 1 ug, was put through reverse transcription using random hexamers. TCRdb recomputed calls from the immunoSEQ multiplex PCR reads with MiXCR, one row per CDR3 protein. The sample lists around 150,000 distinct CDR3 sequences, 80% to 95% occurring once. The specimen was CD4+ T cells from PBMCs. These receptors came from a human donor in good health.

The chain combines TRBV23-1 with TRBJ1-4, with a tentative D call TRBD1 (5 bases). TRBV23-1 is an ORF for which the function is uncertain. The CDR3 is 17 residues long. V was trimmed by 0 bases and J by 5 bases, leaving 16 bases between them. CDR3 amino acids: CASSQSAGPLLNEKLFF. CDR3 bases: TGCGCCAGCAGTCAATCGGCGGGACCACTTCTAAATGAAAAACTGTTTTTT.

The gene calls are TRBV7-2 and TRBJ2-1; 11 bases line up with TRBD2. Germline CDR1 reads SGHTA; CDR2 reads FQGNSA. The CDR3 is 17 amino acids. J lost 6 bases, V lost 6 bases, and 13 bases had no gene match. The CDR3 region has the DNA TGTGCCAGCAGTTTAACCCTCGTGCTAGCGGGGGGCAATGAGCAGTTCTTC. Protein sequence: CASSLTLVLAGGNEQFF.

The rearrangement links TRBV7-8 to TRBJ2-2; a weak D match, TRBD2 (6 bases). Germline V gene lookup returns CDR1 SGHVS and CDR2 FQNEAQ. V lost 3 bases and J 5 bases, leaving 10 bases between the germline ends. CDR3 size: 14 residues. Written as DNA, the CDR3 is TGTGCCAGCAGCTTTACTAGCCTGACCGGGGAGCTGTTTTTT. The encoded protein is CASSFTSLTGELFF.

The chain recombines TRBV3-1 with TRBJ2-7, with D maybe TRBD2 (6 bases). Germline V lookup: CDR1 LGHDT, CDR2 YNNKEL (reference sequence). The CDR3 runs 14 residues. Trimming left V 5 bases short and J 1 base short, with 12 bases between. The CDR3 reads CASSSWDSSYEQYF. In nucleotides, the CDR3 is TGTGCCAGCAGCTCTTGGGACTCGTCCTACGAGCAGTACTTC.

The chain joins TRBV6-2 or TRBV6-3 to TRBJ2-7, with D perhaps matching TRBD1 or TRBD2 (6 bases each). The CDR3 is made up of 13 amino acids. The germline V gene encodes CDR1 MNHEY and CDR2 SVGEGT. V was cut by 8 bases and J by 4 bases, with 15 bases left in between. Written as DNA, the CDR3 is TGTGCCAGCGCACGAGGGGGGCTTTACGAGCAGTACTTC. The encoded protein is CASARGGLYEQYF.

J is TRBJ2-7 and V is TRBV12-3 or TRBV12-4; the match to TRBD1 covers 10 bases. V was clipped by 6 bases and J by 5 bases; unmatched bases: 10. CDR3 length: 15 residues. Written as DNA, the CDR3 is TGTGCCAGCAGGCAGGGACAGGGGTTCTTTAACGAGCAGTACTTC. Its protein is CASRQGQGFFNEQYF.

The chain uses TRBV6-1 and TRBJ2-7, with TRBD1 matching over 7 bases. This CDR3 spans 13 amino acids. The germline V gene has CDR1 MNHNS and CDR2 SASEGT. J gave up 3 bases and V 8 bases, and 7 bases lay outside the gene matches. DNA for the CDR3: TGTGCCAGCGCTCGGGACAGCCTCTACGAGCAGTACTTC. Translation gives CASARDSLYEQYF.

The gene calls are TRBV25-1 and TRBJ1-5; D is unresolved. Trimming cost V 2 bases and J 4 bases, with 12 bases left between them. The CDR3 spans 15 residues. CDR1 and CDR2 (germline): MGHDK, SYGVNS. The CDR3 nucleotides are TGTGCCAGCAGTGAAGCCACAACACTAAATCAGCCCCAGCATTTT. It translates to CASSEATTLNQPQHF.